These 3 T cell receptor beta chains were sequenced from one sample in a study of control samples from healthy donors and cancer patients. Produced via immunoSEQ multiplex PCR; TCRdb's table is partial and in-frame only. The profile shows some 120,000 clones, more than 70% of them singletons. The source material was blood. Source of these receptors: a man aged 50 to 59 in good health.

The chain is built from TRBV5-8 and TRBJ1-4; D unresolved. CDR3 length equals 15 residues. V was cut by 0 bases and J by 8 bases, with 14 bases left in between. CDR1 is SGHTS, CDR2 YDEGEE, per germline. The CDR3 coding sequence is TGTGCCAGCAGCTTGGGCGGGATATCTGGCGAAAAACTGTTTTTT. Protein product: CASSLGGISGEKLFF.

Only a few counts were recorded for this clone. The chain carries TRBV30 and TRBJ1-1; D uncertain. Trimming removed 3 bases at V and 1 base at J, with 6 bases between. Germline lookup yields CDR1 GTSNPN and CDR2 SVGIG (reference sequence). This CDR3 is 12 amino acids long. The CDR3 loop is CAWSGSNTEAFF. In DNA form, the CDR3 reads TGTGCCTGGAGCGGATCGAACACTGAAGCTTTCTTT.

This clone came up once. The chain links TRBV7-8 to TRBJ2-7, with 8 nucleotides matching TRBD2. The trim removed 2 bases at V and 3 bases at J, leaving 3 bases unmatched. The CDR3 runs 14 residues. CDR1 is SGHVS and CDR2 is FQNEAQ in the germline V gene. CDR3 in amino acids: CASSLSGGYYEQYF. The CDR3 DNA reads as TGTGCCAGCAGCTTAAGCGGGGGATACTACGAGCAGTACTTC. Looking up the rest from reference TRBV7-8 and TRBJ2-7 gives the full variable domain: GAGVSQSPRYKVAKRGQDVALRCDPISGHVSLFWYQQALGQGPEFLTYFQNEAQLDKSGLPSDRFFAERPEGSVSTLKIQRTQQEDSAVYLCASSLSGGYYEQYFGPGTRLTVT.